Only a few counts were recorded for the clone carrying this TCR beta chain. Its specificity is unknown. These data belong to a study of PD-1 blockade in classical Hodgkin lymphoma. Background on the study: Patients in the cohort were put on intravenous nivolumab, 3 mg/kg every 2 weeks.

Repertoires were generated with immunoSEQ multiplex PCR, while TCRdb's copy carries only in-frame clones and drops some. There are 45,000 to 55,000 clones in the sample; 65% to 80% occur only once, and roughly 12% lies in the top ten. V was clipped by 2 bases and J by 8 bases, with 9 bases between them. CDR1 and CDR2 (germline): MNHEY, SVGAGI. This CDR3 has 13 amino acids. Time point meaning: cycle 4 day 1 (C4D1), after less than 7 weeks of nivolumab. All patients relapsed after autologous stem cell transplantation, and brentuximab vedotin exposure varied. When best responses were assessed, they were complete response, partial response or progressive disease. Study-wide results and limits: Among the patients, those starting nivolumab under 1 year after ASCT were excluded.

This TCR was recovered from a human donor with classical Hodgkin lymphoma. The chain has TRBV6-5 and TRBJ2-2; possible D gene TRBD2, 5 bases. This material consisted of peripheral blood mononuclear cells (PBMCs), taken before the fourth cycle of nivolumab. The CDR3 here is CASSYGGRGELFF. The CDR3 DNA is TGTGCCAGCAGTTACGGCGGGCGTGGGGAGCTGTTTTTT.